Presented here are 24 T cell receptor beta chains from one specimen sequenced in a study of blood T cells in healthy people across ages. Primed by a sample-barcoded 5' primer and a J-beta primer mix, a second PCR proceeded for about 7 to 11 cycles. TCRdb passed the 5' RACE reads through MiXCR, listing each CDR3 protein once. This table has 540,000 or so distinct CDR3 sequences, 24% appearing once. The same data also contributed to another study, on T cells of mothers and their children.

Sequencing input: blood. The receptors were sampled from a boy under 18 in good health.

This clonotype was found a few times. The chain carries TRBV20-1 and TRBJ2-4, with D uncertain. V dropped 1 base and J dropped 1 base, with 11 bases sitting between them. Germline V gives CDR1 DFQATT, CDR2 SNEGSKA (reference sequence). The CDR3 is made up of 15 amino acids. The CDR3 DNA follows: TGCAGTGCTAGAGTCCCGTTCGGGGCCAAAAACATTCAGTACTTC. Translation: CSARVPFGAKNIQYF.

The gene calls are TRBV10-3 and TRBJ2-7, with D perhaps matching TRBD1 or TRBD2 (5 bases each). Germline lookup yields CDR1 ENHRY and CDR2 SYGVKD. The CDR3 is 13 residues long. V was shortened by 3 bases and J by 6 bases, with 12 bases between the two germline ends. The DNA of the CDR3 is TGTGCCATCAGTGACCCGGTTGGGGGCGAGCAGTACTTC. As protein: CAISDPVGGEQYF.

The V call is TRBV24-1, the J call TRBJ2-1; 9 bases are a match to TRBD1. CDR1 and CDR2 from the germline V gene are KGHDR and SFDVKD. V trimming: 1 base; J trimming: 7 bases; junction bases outside the gene matches: 7. CDR3 length equals 16 residues. The CDR3, as DNA: TGTGCCACCAGTGATTTCGGGACAGGGTCTGAAAATGAGCAGTTCTTC. Its protein product is CATSDFGTGSENEQFF.

The chain carries TRBV20-1 and TRBJ2-2; the D call may be TRBD1 or TRBD2 (5 bases each). Germline CDR1 and CDR2: DFQATT and SNEGSKA (reference sequence). The ends were cut back, 6 bases at V and 1 base at J, with 12 bases in the middle. The CDR3 has 14 amino acids. The CDR3: CSARPGRNTGELFF. Written as DNA, the CDR3 is TGCAGTGCCCGACCGGGACGGAACACCGGGGAGCTGTTTTTT.

Only a few counts were recorded for this clonotype. V is TRBV5-1 and J is TRBJ1-1; D is ambiguous. Germline values: CDR1 SGHRS, CDR2 YFSETQ. This CDR3 comprises 15 residues. V was shortened by 0 bases and J by 6 bases, with 15 bases between the two germline ends. CDR3 DNA: TGCGCCAGCAGCTTGGCGCAGGTCCCCGGCGCTGAAGCTTTCTTT. Its protein is CASSLAQVPGAEAFF.

This clonotype was seen more than once but under ten times. In DNA form, the CDR3 reads TGCAGCGTTGAGGAGAGGACTAGAAGGGGAGAGCAGTTCTTC. It encodes CSVEERTRRGEQFF. The J gene is TRBJ2-1, the V gene TRBV29-1; 7 bases match TRBD2. CDR1 and CDR2 (germline): SQVTM, ANQGSEA. The V and J ends lost 3 bases and 10 bases, in that order; junction bases with no gene match: 12. This CDR3 spans 14 amino acids.

The genes are TRBV2 and TRBJ1-1; unclear D gene. The CDR3 extends over 15 amino acids. Trimming cost V 2 bases and J 0 bases, with 10 bases left between them. CDR1 and CDR2 from the germline V gene are SNHLY and FYNNEI. The CDR3 coding sequence is TGTGCCAGCAGTGAACCTCCAGGCTTGAACACTGAAGCTTTCTTT. Protein product: CASSEPPGLNTEAFF.

This clonotype was counted between two and nine times. This rearrangement joins TRBV20-1 to TRBJ1-1; weak D call: TRBD1 (5 bases). Germline V lookup: CDR1 DFQATT, CDR2 SNEGSKA (reference sequence). This CDR3 comprises 13 residues. V dropped 1 base and J dropped 6 bases, with 12 bases sitting between them. CDR3 DNA sequence: TGCAGTGCTAGAGGGACCGGGGGGGCTGAAGCTTTCTTT. Translation gives CSARGTGGAEAFF.

This clonotype was recorded a few times. This sequence joins TRBV6-1 and TRBJ2-5; maybe TRBD1 (5 bases). The end of the DNA fits TRBJ2-1 better, so the J call may be wrong. CDR1 MNHNS and CDR2 SASEGT come from the germline V gene. The CDR3 length is 13 residues. The CDR3: CASSVRVGNEQFF. The CDR3 nucleotides are TGTGCCAGCAGTGTCAGGGTAGGAAATGAGCAGTTCTTC.

This clonotype was observed a few times. J is TRBJ1-5 and V is TRBV19; D perhaps matches TRBD1 (5 bases). The CDR3 is made up of 17 amino acids. V gave up 1 base and J gave up 2 bases, with 15 bases separating them. CDR1 and CDR2 (germline): LNHDA, SQIVND (reference sequence). Here the CDR3 DNA reads TGTGCCAGTAGTATAGGGGCGTCGGGGCAGGGCAATCAGCCCCAGCATTTT. This codes for CASSIGASGQGNQPQHF.

The DNA for the CDR3 is TGCAGGATACCCGGGACAGTCAAAAGCACTGAAGCTTTCTTT. Its translation is CRIPGTVKSTEAFF. The chain combines TRBV20-1 with TRBJ1-1, with TRBD1 matching over 7 bases. The germline V gene has CDR1 DFQATT and CDR2 SNEGSKA (reference sequence). The CDR3 contains 14 residues.

There are a few counts of this clonotype. V and J are TRBV5-1 and TRBJ1-6; no clear D gene. V was trimmed by 1 base and J by 7 bases, leaving 6 bases between them. The CDR3 runs to 13 residues. Germline V CDR1 and CDR2: SGHRS, YFSETQ. The CDR3 DNA sequence: TGCGCCAGCAGCTTGCAGGCAAATTCACCCCTCCACTTT. It codes for CASSLQANSPLHF.

CDR3: CASSPTPGYEQYF. CDR3 DNA: TGTGCCAGCAGCCCTACACCAGGGTACGAGCAGTACTTC. V and J are TRBV3-1 and TRBJ2-7, with D tentatively TRBD1 (5 bases). Trimming pared 4 bases from V and 4 bases from J, leaving 11 bases between. Germline V CDR1 and CDR2: LGHDT, YNNKEL (reference sequence). The CDR3 consists of 13 residues.

V and J are TRBV5-1 and TRBJ2-7; 10 bases fit TRBD2. CDR3 length equals 16 residues. J gave up 4 bases and V 2 bases, and 9 bases lay outside the gene matches. Germline V CDR1 and CDR2: SGHRS, YFSETQ. The CDR3 coding sequence is TGCGCCAGCAGCTTTAAACAGCGGGAGGGCCAATACGAGCAGTACTTC. It specifies CASSFKQREGQYEQYF.

The sample holds a few counts of this clonotype. At one of its ends the junction is not consistent with the germline gene, which may arise from a read error. The rearrangement joins TRBV6-5 to TRBJ2-7; D gene unclear. Germline V gene sequence: CDR1 MNHEY, CDR2 SVGAGI. The CDR3 has 14 amino acids. CDR3 sequence reads: CASSYSTLSYEQYF. DNA for the CDR3: TGTGCCAGCAGCTACTCGACCCTATCCTACGAGCAGTACTTC.

V is TRBV29-1 and J is TRBJ2-1, with 9 positions matching TRBD2. CDR3 length: 14 amino acids. J gave up 2 bases and V 6 bases, and 5 bases lay outside the gene matches. Germline CDR1 and CDR2: SQVTM and ANQGSEA. CDR3 nucleotides: TGCAGCGTCGCAGGGACTAGCCCCTACAATGAGCAGTTCTTC. Protein sequence: CSVAGTSPYNEQFF.

This clonotype was found a few times. V usage is TRBV4-3 and J usage is TRBJ2-1, with 7 bases identical to TRBD2. The trim removed 0 bases at V and 4 bases at J, leaving 3 bases unmatched. This CDR3 spans 15 amino acids. Per germline, CDR1 LGHNA and CDR2 YSLEER. CDR3 protein: CASSQDERGYNEQFF. The CDR3 DNA reads TGCGCCAGCAGCCAAGACGAGCGGGGTTACAATGAGCAGTTCTTC.

This clonotype occurred once. J is TRBJ2-5 and V is TRBV20-1; 11 bases line up with TRBD2. Judging by the DNA end, TRBJ2-7 fits better; the J call may be wrong. Germline-derived CDR1 and CDR2 are DFQATT and SNEGSKA (reference sequence). The CDR3 has 14 amino acids. CDR3 sequence reads: CSAPSGRMPYEQYF. The CDR3, as DNA: TGCAGTGCTCCTAGCGGGAGGATGCCCTACGAGCAGTACTTC.

This chain connects TRBV28 to TRBJ2-1, with 13 nucleotides matching TRBD2. The CDR3 has 18 amino acids. The trim removed 2 bases at V and 4 bases at J, leaving 8 bases unmatched. Germline CDR1 MDHEN, CDR2 SYDVKM. The CDR3 sequence is CASSLSTGLAGSYNEQFF. CDR3 in DNA: TGTGCCAGCAGTTTAAGCACGGGACTAGCGGGAAGTTACAATGAGCAGTTCTTC. The whole variable domain, remainder taken from reference TRBV28 and TRBJ2-1, is DVKVTQSSRYLVKRTGEKVFLECVQDMDHENMFWYRQDPGLGLRLIYFSYDVKMKEKGDIPEGYSVSREKKERFSLILESASTNQTSMYLCASSLSTGLAGSYNEQFFGPGTRLTVL.

The rearrangement uses TRBV2 and TRBJ2-7; D gene uncertain. V gave up 2 bases and J gave up 4 bases, with 9 bases separating them. This CDR3 comprises 13 residues. Germline values: CDR1 SNHLY, CDR2 FYNNEI. The CDR3 DNA reads TGTGCCAGCAGTGAACTGCTCCCTTACGAGCAGTACTTC. This gives the protein CASSELLPYEQYF.

The chain employs TRBV10-3 and TRBJ1-1, with D tentatively TRBD1 (5 bases). Germline V gene lookup returns CDR1 ENHRY and CDR2 SYGVKD. This CDR3 is built from 13 residues. V shed 8 bases and J shed 1 base, with 11 bases lying between them. The CDR3 spells CAIGDGPNTEAFF. As DNA, the CDR3 is TGTGCCATCGGGGACGGACCGAACACTGAAGCTTTCTTT.

This chain links TRBV20-1 with TRBJ1-1, with 9 bases aligning to TRBD1. Germline assignment: CDR1 DFQATT and CDR2 SNEGSKA (reference sequence). The CDR3 covers 15 residues. The trim removed 6 bases at V and 1 base at J, leaving 9 bases unmatched. The CDR3 bases are TGCAGTGCCCTGGGACAGGGCGTAGGGAACACTGAAGCTTTCTTT. Amino acids: CSALGQGVGNTEAFF.

In its sample, this clonotype was seen a few times. The chain recombines TRBV5-1 with TRBJ2-6; D uncertain. The germline gives CDR1 SGHRS, CDR2 YFSETQ. The CDR3 length is 16 residues. V was cut by 2 bases and J by 1 base, with 10 bases left in between. The CDR3 loop is CASSFQVRSGANVLTF. The CDR3 DNA is TGCGCCAGCAGCTTCCAAGTACGGTCTGGGGCCAACGTCCTGACTTTC.

This chain connects TRBV29-1 to TRBJ1-2; the D gene is possibly TRBD1 (5 bases). Trimming shortened V by 1 base and J by 3 bases, and 12 bases separated the two germline ends. The CDR3 sequence is 14 residues long. The V gene's germline CDR1 is SQVTM and CDR2 ANQGSEA. This CDR3 reads CSVEAREGHYGYTF. The CDR3 DNA is TGCAGCGTTGAAGCCAGGGAAGGACACTATGGCTACACCTTC.